The TCR beta chain described here comes from a study of blood T cell repertoires in COVID-19. As for the study in general: COVID-19 samples from acute and convalescent phases originated in the United States, Italy and Spain.

Per the study methods: From reference gene primer amplification, estimates of nucleated cell counts were derived. The repertoire was sequenced with immunoSEQ multiplex PCR; TCRdb's copy has only in-frame clones and lacks some. V and J calls plus clone size are reproduced from that table; the DNA served to infer D and trimming. The sample lists around 23,000 clones, 83% occurring once. The receptor was derived from a human donor in a cohort sampled during active COVID-19. The sequenced sample was peripheral blood.

For the CDR3, the DNA is TGTGCCAGCAAGGGGGGGGCCGTCCAGGAGCAGTTCTTC. Amino acids: CASKGGAVQEQFF. This chain links TRBV2 with TRBJ2-1, with TRBD2 as a possible D gene (7 bases). CDR1 and CDR2 from the germline V gene are SNHLY and FYNNEI. The CDR3 runs to 13 residues. V lost 7 bases, J lost 10 bases, and 17 bases lay in between.